This T cell receptor (beta chain) was recovered during a study of cytomegalovirus exposure and HLA in healthy donors. Per the germline V gene, CDR1 is SQVTM and CDR2 is ANQGSEA. V shed 7 bases and J 5 bases; nucleotides not matched to a gene: 7. The CDR3 is 12 amino acids. Notes on the study in general: When presence/absence was analysed, sequencing depth was taken to be roughly uniform across donors. V- and J-gene trimming in TCR beta was tied to a missense DCLRE1C variant by an analysis performed later. For most TCR sequences rarity was the rule, although some public TCRs occurred in many donors. A likely sequencing artifact accounted for one observed cluster of highly shared sequence variants.

Details on this clone: The antigen is not known.

The study ran its PCR with 60 Vbeta and 13 Jbeta primers. Assay: immunoSEQ multiplex PCR; the TCRdb copy retains only in-frame clones and omits some. The sample includes 100,000 or so clones, approximately 70% of them seen just once. Sample: PBMCs. This rearrangement joins TRBV29-1 to TRBJ2-5; 7 bases fit TRBD1. The sequence was obtained from a man aged 30 to 45 in good health and CMV-seronegative. The CDR3 DNA is TGCAGCGCGGGACAGCAACTTGAGACCCAGTACTTC. Protein product: CSAGQQLETQYF.